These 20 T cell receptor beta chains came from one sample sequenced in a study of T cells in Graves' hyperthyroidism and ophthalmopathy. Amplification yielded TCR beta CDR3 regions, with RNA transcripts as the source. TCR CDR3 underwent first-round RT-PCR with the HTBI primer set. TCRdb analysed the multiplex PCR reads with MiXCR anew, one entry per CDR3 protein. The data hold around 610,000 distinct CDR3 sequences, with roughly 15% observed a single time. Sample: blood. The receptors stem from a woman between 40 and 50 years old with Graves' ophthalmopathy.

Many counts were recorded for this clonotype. The CDR3 coding sequence is TGTGCCAGCAGCTTAGGGGCCAGGGACTATGGCTACACCTTC. The encoded protein is CASSLGARDYGYTF. The chain couples TRBV7-2 to TRBJ1-2, with a weak D call TRBD1 (5 bases). Germline values: CDR1 SGHTA, CDR2 FQGNSA. Trimming took 1 base from V and 3 from J, leaving 9 bases between them. This CDR3 spans 14 amino acids.

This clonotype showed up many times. For the CDR3, the DNA is TGTGCCTGGAGTGCCCTAGGGAGCTACGAGCAGTACTTC. It specifies CAWSALGSYEQYF. The V and J genes are TRBV30 and TRBJ2-7, with D maybe TRBD2 (5 bases). CDR1 GTSNPN and CDR2 SVGIG come from the germline V gene (reference sequence). The V end was cut by 1 base, the J end by 3 bases, with 10 bases between. The CDR3 has 13 amino acids.

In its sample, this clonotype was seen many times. DNA for the CDR3: TGTGCCAGCAGGCTCGCAGGGGACGGCTTCAGACCTCAGGGCGAGCAGTACTTC. This translates into CASRLAGDGFRPQGEQYF. The rearrangement uses TRBV12-3 or TRBV12-4 and TRBJ2-7; tentatively, D is TRBD1 (6 bases). The CDR3 runs 18 residues. The ends were cut back, 6 bases at V and 6 bases at J, with 30 bases in the middle.

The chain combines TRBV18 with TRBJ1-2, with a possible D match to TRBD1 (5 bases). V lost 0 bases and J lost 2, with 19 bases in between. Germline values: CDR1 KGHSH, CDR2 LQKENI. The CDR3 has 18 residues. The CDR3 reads CASSPPMSGAVENYGYTF. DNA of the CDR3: TGTGCCAGCTCACCACCGATGTCCGGGGCCGTGGAGAACTATGGCTACACCTTC.

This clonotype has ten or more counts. The CDR3 here is CSARDVLGVIYSEQYF. The CDR3 DNA is TGCAGTGCTAGAGATGTGTTGGGCGTGATCTATAGCGAGCAGTACTTC. The V gene is TRBV20-1, the J gene TRBJ2-7, with D hard to call. Germline V gene data show CDR1 as DFQATT and CDR2 as SNEGSKA (reference sequence). The CDR3 sequence is 16 residues long. The V and J ends lost 0 bases and 6 bases respectively, with 21 bases between them.

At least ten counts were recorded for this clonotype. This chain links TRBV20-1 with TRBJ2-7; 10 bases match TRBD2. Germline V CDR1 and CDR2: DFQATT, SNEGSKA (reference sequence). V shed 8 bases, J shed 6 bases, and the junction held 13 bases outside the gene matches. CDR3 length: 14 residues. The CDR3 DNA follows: TGCAGTTTTCCGGGGCCTAGCGGGAGTGGCGAGCAGTACTTC. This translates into CSFPGPSGSGEQYF.

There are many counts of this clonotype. CDR3 DNA sequence: TGCAGCGTTGGGAGATGGGACAGGGGAACCTACGAGCAGTACTTC. This sequence encodes CSVGRWDRGTYEQYF. This rearrangement joins TRBV29-1 to TRBJ2-7; TRBD1 agrees at 10 bases. The germline CDR1 and CDR2 sequences are SQVTM and ANQGSEA. The CDR3 spans 15 residues. The ends lost 4 bases at V and 2 bases at J; junction bases unmatched: 8.

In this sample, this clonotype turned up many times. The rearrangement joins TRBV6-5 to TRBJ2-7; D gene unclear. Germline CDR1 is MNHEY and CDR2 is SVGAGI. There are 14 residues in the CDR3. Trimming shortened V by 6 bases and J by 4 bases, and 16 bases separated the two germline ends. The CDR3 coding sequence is TGTGCCAGCAGGCCCGGGCCGCTGGGATACGAGCAGTACTTC. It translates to CASRPGPLGYEQYF.

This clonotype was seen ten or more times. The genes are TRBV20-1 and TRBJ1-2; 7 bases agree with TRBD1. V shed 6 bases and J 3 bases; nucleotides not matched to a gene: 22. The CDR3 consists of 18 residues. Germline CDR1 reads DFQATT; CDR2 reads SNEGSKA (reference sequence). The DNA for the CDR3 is TGCAGTGCAGAGATGTCCCCGGGACAGCTAAAACTCCACTATGGCTACACCTTC. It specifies CSAEMSPGQLKLHYGYTF.

The DNA of the CDR3 is TGTGCCAGCAGCTTAACCCAGCGCGGGTCAGGGCGGTACTACGAGCAGTACTTC. Amino acids: CASSLTQRGSGRYYEQYF. The gene calls are TRBV7-3 and TRBJ2-7, with D perhaps assigned TRBD1 or TRBD2 (5 bases each). There are 18 residues in the CDR3. Trimming left V 0 bases short and J 3 bases short, with 21 bases between. Germline V gene sequence: CDR1 SGHTA, CDR2 FQGTGA.

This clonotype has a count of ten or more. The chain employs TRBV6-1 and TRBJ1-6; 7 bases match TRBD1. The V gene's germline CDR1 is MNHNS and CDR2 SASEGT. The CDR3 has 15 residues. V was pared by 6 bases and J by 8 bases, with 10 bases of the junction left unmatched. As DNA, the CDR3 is TGTGCCAGCAGCCCCGGAGACAGGGAAGATTCACCCCTCCACTTT. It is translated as CASSPGDREDSPLHF.

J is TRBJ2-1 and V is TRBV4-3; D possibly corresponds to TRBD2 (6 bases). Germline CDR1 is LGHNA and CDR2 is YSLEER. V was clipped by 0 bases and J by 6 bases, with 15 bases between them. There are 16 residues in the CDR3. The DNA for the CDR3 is TGCGCCAGCAGCCAAGAGGCGGGGACTTTAGGCAATGAGCAGTTCTTC. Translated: CASSQEAGTLGNEQFF.

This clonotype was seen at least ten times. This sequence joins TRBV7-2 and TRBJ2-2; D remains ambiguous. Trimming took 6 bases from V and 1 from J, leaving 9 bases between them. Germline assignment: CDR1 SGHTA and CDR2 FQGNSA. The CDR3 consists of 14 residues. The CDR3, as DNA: TGTGCCAGCAGGAGAGCTCAGAACACCGGGGAGCTGTTTTTT. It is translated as CASRRAQNTGELFF.

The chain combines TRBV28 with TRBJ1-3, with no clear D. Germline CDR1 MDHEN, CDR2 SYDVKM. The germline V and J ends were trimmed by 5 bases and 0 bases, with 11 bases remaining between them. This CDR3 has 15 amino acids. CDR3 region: CASSPTRGSGNTIYF. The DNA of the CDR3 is TGTGCCAGCAGTCCGACCCGGGGCTCTGGAAACACCATATATTTT.

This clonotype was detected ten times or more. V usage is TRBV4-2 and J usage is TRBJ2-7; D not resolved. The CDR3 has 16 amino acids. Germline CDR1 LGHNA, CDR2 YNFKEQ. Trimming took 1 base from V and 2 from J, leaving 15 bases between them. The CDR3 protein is CASSQAQTLGTYEQYF. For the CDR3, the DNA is TGTGCCAGCAGCCAAGCCCAAACCCTGGGGACCTACGAGCAGTACTTC.

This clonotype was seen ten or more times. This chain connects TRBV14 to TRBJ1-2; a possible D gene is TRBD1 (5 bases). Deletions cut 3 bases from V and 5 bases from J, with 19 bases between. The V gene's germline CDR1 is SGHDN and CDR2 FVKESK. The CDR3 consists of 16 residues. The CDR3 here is CASSHGTGTYLYGYTF. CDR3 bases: TGTGCCAGCAGCCATGGGACCGGGACCTATTTATATGGCTACACCTTC.

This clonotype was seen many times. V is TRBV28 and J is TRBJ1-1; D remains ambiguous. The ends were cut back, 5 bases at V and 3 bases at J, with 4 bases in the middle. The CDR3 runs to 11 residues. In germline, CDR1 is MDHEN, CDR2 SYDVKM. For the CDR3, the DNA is TGTGCCAGCAGTGCTCACACTGAAGCTTTCTTT. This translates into CASSAHTEAFF.

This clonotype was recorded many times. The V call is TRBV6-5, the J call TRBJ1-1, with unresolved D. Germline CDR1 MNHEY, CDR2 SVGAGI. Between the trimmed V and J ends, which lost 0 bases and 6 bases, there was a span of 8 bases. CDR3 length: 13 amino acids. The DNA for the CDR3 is TGTGCCAGCAGTTACTCGGTGTGGGCTGAAGCTTTCTTT. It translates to CASSYSVWAEAFF.

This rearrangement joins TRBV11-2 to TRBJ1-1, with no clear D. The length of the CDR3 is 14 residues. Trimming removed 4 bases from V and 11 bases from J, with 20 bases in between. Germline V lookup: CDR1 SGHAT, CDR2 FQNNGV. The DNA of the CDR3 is TGTGCCAGCAGCTATGGGATAGGGAAAGGTGGGGCTTTCTTT. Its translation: CASSYGIGKGGAFF. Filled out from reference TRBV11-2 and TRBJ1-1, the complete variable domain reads EAGVAQSPRYKIIEKRQSVAFWCNPISGHATLYWYQQILGQGPKLLIQFQNNGVVDDSQLPKDRFSAERLKGVDSTLKIQPAKLEDSAVYLCASSYGIGKGGAFFGQGTRLTVV.

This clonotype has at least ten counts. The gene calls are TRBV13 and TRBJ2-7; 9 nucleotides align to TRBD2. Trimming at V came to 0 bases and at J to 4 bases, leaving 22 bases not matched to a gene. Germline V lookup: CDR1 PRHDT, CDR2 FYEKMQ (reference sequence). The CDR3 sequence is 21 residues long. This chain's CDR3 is CASSLGRGESLAGSVYYEQYF. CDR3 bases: TGTGCCAGCAGCTTAGGCCGGGGGGAAAGTCTAGCGGGGTCGGTCTATTACGAGCAGTACTTC.